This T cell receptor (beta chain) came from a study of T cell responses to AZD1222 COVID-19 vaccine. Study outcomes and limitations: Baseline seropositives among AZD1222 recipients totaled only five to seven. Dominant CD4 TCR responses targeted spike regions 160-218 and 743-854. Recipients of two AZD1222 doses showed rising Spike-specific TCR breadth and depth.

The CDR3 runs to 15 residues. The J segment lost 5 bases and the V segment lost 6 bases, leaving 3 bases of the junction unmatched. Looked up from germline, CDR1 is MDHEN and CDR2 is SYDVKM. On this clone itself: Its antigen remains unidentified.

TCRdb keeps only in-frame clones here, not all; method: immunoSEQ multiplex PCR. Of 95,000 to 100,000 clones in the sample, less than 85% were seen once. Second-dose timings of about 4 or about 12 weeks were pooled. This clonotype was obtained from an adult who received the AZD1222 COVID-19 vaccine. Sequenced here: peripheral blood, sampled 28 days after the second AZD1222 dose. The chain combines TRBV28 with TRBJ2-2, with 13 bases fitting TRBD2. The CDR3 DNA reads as TGTGCCAGCAGCTGGACTAGCGGGAGAACCGGGGAGCTGTTTTTT. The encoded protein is CASSWTSGRTGELFF.